This T cell receptor (beta chain) was identified in a study of control samples from healthy donors and cancer patients. Germline V lookup: CDR1 SGHTS, CDR2 YDEGEE. Losses at the gene ends were 4 bases for V and 2 bases for J; bases not matched to a gene: 3. The CDR3 is 15 amino acids. TCRdb's copy holds only in-frame clones and misses some; the assay was immunoSEQ multiplex PCR. The sample holds 85,000 to 100,000 clones; approximately 78% are singletons and the top ten take 2% to 2.5%. The sample comprised blood. The clonotype was recovered from a man in his 60s in good health. V usage is TRBV5-8 and J usage is TRBJ1-1; 12 positions match TRBD1. The chain's CDR3 is CASSRGTGGNTEAFF. The CDR3 DNA follows: TGTGCCAGCAGCCGCGGGACAGGGGGCAACACTGAAGCTTTCTTT.